This T cell receptor (beta chain) was sequenced during a study of neurological immune-mediated disorders. Across the study: Among the approximately 35 patients with multiple sclerosis, approximately 31 were relapsing-remitting, while 3 were secondary progressive. General study results and limits: Expansion of TCR clones was greatest in HTLV-1-associated myelopathy and smallest in multiple sclerosis, where it fell below that of healthy controls.

A single run covered 15-18 subjects with over 170 million TCR-beta sequences. TCRdb fed the 5' RACE reads into MiXCR, producing one record per CDR3 protein. The data contain tens of thousands of distinct CDR3 sequences, about 3.5% of them seen just once; the ten biggest clones take up under 6%. CDR3 length: 13 amino acids. The germline V gene encodes CDR1 SQVTM and CDR2 ANQGSEA. Unsorted libraries came from 2 million PBMCs stored at -80 °C. About this clonotype: The antigen remains undetermined. The final CDR3 position lacks the conserved phenylalanine or tryptophan, pointing to a likely read error.

Source material: PBMCs. This clonotype was sampled from a man aged 35 to 55 with multiple sclerosis. The gene calls are TRBV29-1 and TRBJ2-3, with D perhaps matching TRBD2 (6 bases). Written as DNA, the CDR3 is TGTAGCGTTGCGGGGACGTATTTAGATACGCAGTATTCT. Amino acid sequence: CSVAGTYLDTQYS.